This entry features one T cell receptor (beta chain) sequence. Its matching antigen is unknown. Hyperthyroidism patients were newly diagnosed, ill under 2 months, and aged 18 to 65 years. Symptoms, serum thyroxine and TRAb, thyroid ultrasound, and orbital computed tomography formed the diagnostic basis. This record comes from a study of Graves' ophthalmopathy and Graves' hyperthyroidism. The study's findings and limits: Blood also held most thyroid clonotypes expanded above 0.001 frequency. The study's model predicted ophthalmopathy progression at approximately 71% sensitivity and almost 75% specificity.

Using RNA transcripts, the TCR beta CDR3 regions were amplified. HTBI-primed first-round RT-PCR preceded second-round multiplex PCR. In TCRdb, the multiplex PCR reads were re-called with MiXCR into one record per CDR3 protein. The data contain about 600,000 distinct CDR3 sequences, approximately 35% of them singletons. The material sequenced was peripheral blood or thyroid tissue (not recorded which). The TCR originated in an adult man with Graves' hyperthyroidism.

The CDR3 reads CATSDSGTVTNQPQHF. The CDR3 DNA reads as TGTGCCACCAGTGACTCCGGGACGGTTACTAATCAGCCCCAGCATTTT. V usage is TRBV24-1 and J usage is TRBJ1-5; tentatively, D is TRBD1 (5 bases). Trimming took 4 bases from V and 4 from J, leaving 16 bases between them. Germline CDR1 KGHDR, CDR2 SFDVKD. There are 16 residues in the CDR3.